What follows describes a single T cell receptor (beta chain). The antigen is not known. The data originate from a study of blood T cells in healthy people across ages. General study results and limits: There were more naive CD4+ cells and higher diversity in long-lived donors than in aged donors. PBMCs were not sorted, which prevented a conclusive comparison of naive versus antigen-experienced cells.

The germline gives CDR1 MNHEY, CDR2 SVGAGI. The CDR3 covers 13 residues. V lost 6 bases and J 6 bases, leaving 14 bases between the germline ends. Primed by a sample-barcoded 5' primer and a J-beta primer mix, a second PCR proceeded for about 7 to 11 cycles. The authors tagged each cDNA molecule using a template-switch adaptor with 12 random nucleotides. MiXCR, run by TCRdb on the 5' RACE reads, gives a single entry per CDR3 protein. Among about 1.4 million distinct CDR3 sequences listed, approximately 63% were seen once. Sequencing was carried out using blood. The V gene is TRBV6-5, the J gene TRBJ1-1; tentative D call: TRBD1 (5 bases). The origin of this receptor is a man aged 18 to 30 in good health. CDR3 nucleotide sequence: TGTGCCAGCAGCCGTCTGGGGGTTGCTGAAGCTTTCTTT. It is translated as CASSRLGVAEAFF.